Listed here are 20 T cell receptor beta chains from one sample, sequenced in a study of PD-1 blockade in classical Hodgkin lymphoma. Produced via immunoSEQ multiplex PCR; TCRdb's table is partial and in-frame only. The table records about 110,000 clones, 80% to 90% of them present only once. Brentuximab vedotin exposure varied among the patients, all of whom had relapsed after autologous stem cell transplantation. The source was peripheral blood mononuclear cells (PBMCs), collected before the second cycle of nivolumab. The receptors were sampled from a human donor with classical Hodgkin lymphoma.

The rearrangement joins TRBV19 to TRBJ2-2; TRBD2 might be the D (5 bases). V shed 6 bases and J shed 5 bases, with 13 bases lying between them. This CDR3 spans 14 amino acids. CDR1 LNHDA and CDR2 SQIVND come from the germline V gene (reference sequence). DNA of the CDR3: TGTGCCAGTAGCCATAGCGTGGCGACCGGGGAGCTGTTTTTT. This codes for CASSHSVATGELFF.

V usage is TRBV6-1 and J usage is TRBJ1-2, with TRBD1 identical over 9 bases. The germline V gene has CDR1 MNHNS and CDR2 SASEGT. Trimming took 6 bases from V and 6 from J; bases not matched to a gene: 11. This CDR3 is built from 15 residues. CDR3 nucleotide sequence: TGTGCCAGCAGCGAACAGGGGGCGGTAGTCAATGGCTACACCTTC. Its protein is CASSEQGAVVNGYTF.

This rearrangement joins TRBV6-6 to TRBJ2-7; D is possibly TRBD1 (5 bases). V lost 2 bases and J lost 2, with 10 bases in between. CDR1 is MNHNY and CDR2 is SVGAGI in the germline V gene (reference sequence). This CDR3 region has 14 residues. The CDR3 sequence is CASSYQGVAYEQYF. The CDR3 bases are TGTGCCAGCAGTTACCAGGGTGTTGCCTACGAGCAGTACTTC.

The J gene is TRBJ2-7, the V gene TRBV4-3; D gene ambiguous. The CDR3 loop spans 14 amino acids. Trimming took 4 bases from V and 3 from J, leaving 13 bases between them. Germline loops: CDR1 LGHNA, CDR2 YSLEER. CDR3: CASSPLLGVYEQYF. In DNA, the CDR3 is TGCGCCAGCAGCCCGCTTTTGGGTGTCTACGAGCAGTACTTC.

This clone has only a few counts. In nucleotides, the CDR3 is TGTGCCAGTCGCCCCGGGCCGTCATCCTATGGCTACACCTTC. Protein product: CASRPGPSSYGYTF. This rearrangement joins TRBV19 to TRBJ1-2; D unresolved. CDR3 length equals 14 residues. Germline V gives CDR1 LNHDA, CDR2 SQIVND (reference sequence). Trimming stripped 8 bases from V and 4 bases from J, with 17 bases between.

Turning to this clone: At one of its ends the junction is not consistent with the germline gene, which may arise from a read error. The chain combines TRBV28 with TRBJ1-3; no firm D call. CDR1 and CDR2 (germline): MDHEN, SYDVKM. The CDR3 covers 12 residues. Here the CDR3 reads CASSLGRAGGHF. CDR3 nucleotide sequence: TGTGCCAGCAGCTTAGGCCGGGCAGGAGGGCATTTT.

This chain joins TRBV6-5 and TRBJ2-2; 12 bases match TRBD2. Germline V CDR1 and CDR2: MNHEY, SVGAGI. V lost 7 bases, J lost 7 bases, and 4 bases stayed unmatched. The CDR3 is 14 residues long. The CDR3 sequence: CASKLAGGSGELFF. CDR3 nucleotides: TGTGCCAGCAAACTAGCGGGAGGTAGCGGGGAGCTGTTTTTT.

The chain employs TRBV5-6 and TRBJ1-2; D is uncertain. The CDR3 is 15 amino acids. Trimming shortened V by 4 bases and J by 3 bases, and 16 bases separated the two germline ends. CDR1 and CDR2 from the germline V gene are SGHDT and YYEEEE. In DNA, the CDR3 is TGTGCCAGCAGCCACGACGGAAAACGGTACTATGGCTACACCTTC. Its protein is CASSHDGKRYYGYTF.

The chain recombines TRBV5-4 with TRBJ1-2; D possibly corresponds to TRBD1 (6 bases). Trimming shortened V by 5 bases and J by 3 bases, and 14 bases separated the two germline ends. The CDR3 loop spans 14 amino acids. The germline V gene has CDR1 SGHNT and CDR2 YYREEE (reference sequence). CDR3: CASRLGGGDYGYTF. CDR3 coding DNA: TGTGCCAGCAGACTCGGAGGGGGGGACTATGGCTACACCTTC.

In DNA form, the CDR3 reads TGTGCCAGCAGTCCCAGGGGAAATGAAGCTTTCTTT. This codes for CASSPRGNEAFF. The chain couples TRBV7-9 to TRBJ1-1, with D maybe TRBD1 (6 bases). The CDR3 runs 12 residues. The V gene lost 6 bases and the J gene lost 7 bases, with 12 bases spanning the gap. Germline CDR1 reads SEHNR; CDR2 reads FQNEAQ (reference sequence).

The chain uses TRBV18 and TRBJ2-2; 8 nucleotides line up with TRBD1. The CDR3 runs to 17 residues. The trim removed 6 bases at V and 3 bases at J, leaving 12 bases unmatched. The V gene's germline CDR1 is KGHSH and CDR2 LQKENI. The CDR3 DNA reads TGTGCCAGCTCGCTACTGTCCAGGGGGCAGGACACCGGGGAGCTGTTTTTT. It encodes CASSLLSRGQDTGELFF.

The V gene is TRBV27, the J gene TRBJ2-1, with 8 bases that match TRBD2. The CDR3 has 15 residues. Trimming at V came to 1 base and at J to 6 bases, leaving 5 bases not matched to a gene. The V gene's germline CDR1 is MNHEY and CDR2 SMNVEV (reference sequence). CDR3 sequence: CASSLLAGRVNEQFF. In DNA, the CDR3 is TGTGCCAGCAGTTTATTAGCGGGAAGGGTCAATGAGCAGTTCTTC.

The chain combines TRBV29-1 with TRBJ1-1; TRBD1 might be the D (6 bases). Germline values: CDR1 SQVTM, CDR2 ANQGSEA. V lost 2 bases to trimming and J lost 4 bases, with 8 bases between them. CDR3 size: 12 residues. The CDR3 loop reads CSVERGVTEAFF. As DNA, the CDR3 is TGCAGCGTTGAAAGGGGGGTCACTGAAGCTTTCTTT.

This chain connects TRBV5-1 to TRBJ1-1; D is unclear. The CDR3 spans 12 residues. V dropped 4 bases and J dropped 1 base, with 5 bases sitting between them. Germline CDR1 reads SGHRS; CDR2 reads YFSETQ. The CDR3 nucleotides read TGCGCCAGCAGCCATTCGAACACTGAAGCTTTCTTT. Translation: CASSHSNTEAFF.

The rearrangement links TRBV28 to TRBJ2-1; maybe TRBD2 (6 bases). CDR3 size: 16 residues. The V gene's germline CDR1 is MDHEN and CDR2 SYDVKM. Trimming removed 2 bases at V and 7 bases at J, with 18 bases between. This chain's CDR3 is CASSLLAGRGSNEQFF. The CDR3 region has the DNA TGTGCCAGCAGTTTACTGGCGGGACGGGGTTCGAATGAGCAGTTCTTC.

DNA of the CDR3: TGTGCCAGCAGCTGGCTTGGCAGGGGACAGGGAGCCTACGAGCAGTACTTC. Translated: CASSWLGRGQGAYEQYF. The chain has TRBV5-4 and TRBJ2-7, with 9 bases aligning to TRBD1. The CDR3 is 17 amino acids. The ends lost 3 bases at V and 2 bases at J; junction bases unmatched: 12. The V gene's germline CDR1 is SGHNT and CDR2 YYREEE (reference sequence).

The chain couples TRBV7-6 to TRBJ2-7; D might be TRBD1 or TRBD2, each matching 5 bases. V was pared by 4 bases and J by 2 bases, with 12 bases between. The CDR3 spans 14 residues. CDR1 is SGHVS and CDR2 is FNYEAQ in the germline V gene. The DNA for the CDR3 is TGTGCCAGCAGCTCGGGACGCTTGGCCTACGAGCAGTACTTC. Translated, it gives CASSSGRLAYEQYF.

The chain joins TRBV6-5 to TRBJ2-3; D is unresolved. This CDR3 has 14 amino acids. Trimming took 0 bases from V and 4 from J, leaving 8 bases between them. Germline V gene sequence: CDR1 MNHEY, CDR2 SVGAGI. In DNA, the CDR3 is TGTGCCAGCAGTTACTCTGGGTCTGCAGATACGCAGTATTTT. Amino acid sequence: CASSYSGSADTQYF.

J is TRBJ2-5 and V is TRBV4-2, with 8 bases fitting TRBD2. The CDR3 totals 16 residues. Looked up from germline, CDR1 is LGHNA and CDR2 is YNFKEQ. Unmatched junction bases numbered 11, after V lost 4 bases and J lost 4 bases. DNA for the CDR3: TGTGCCAGCAGCCCCAATGGCGCTAGCGGGTTAGAGACCCAGTACTTC. Its translation: CASSPNGASGLETQYF.

About this clone itself: Other DNA sequences within the sample encode an identical CDR3. The CDR3 nucleotides read TGTGCCTGGAGTGTTTTAGCGGAAGAGACCCAGTACTTC. Protein product: CAWSVLAEETQYF. The rearrangement uses TRBV30 and TRBJ2-5; TRBD2 might be the D (6 bases). Germline CDR1 and CDR2: GTSNPN and SVGIG (reference sequence). The V end was cut by 0 bases, the J end by 3 bases, with 8 bases between. The length of the CDR3 is 13 residues.